What follows describes a single T cell receptor (beta chain). These data originate in a study of blood T cell repertoires in COVID-19. As for the study in general: In each case, the material was cDNA or gDNA derived from T cells, B-cell-depleted T cells, or PBMCs.

This CDR3 region has 15 residues. The V end was cut by 0 bases, the J end by 5 bases, with 14 bases between. CDR1 is GTSNPN, CDR2 SVGIG, per germline (reference sequence). Participants came from some 23 US areas, aged roughly 18 to 95 years. Participant-reported clinical history was the basis for cohort assignment. Some clones are missing from TCRdb's copy, which holds only in-frame ones; the method was immunoSEQ multiplex PCR. The table records around 480,000 clones, roughly nine tenths of them present only once. This receptor was identified in a young woman who had recovered from COVID-19. The genes are TRBV30 and TRBJ1-5, with D unclear. Sample: PBMCs or T cells enriched from blood (not recorded which). CDR3 in DNA: TGTGCCTGGAGTGTACTCGGGGAGGAGGATCAGCCCCAGCATTTT. Translated: CAWSVLGEEDQPQHF.